This T cell receptor (beta chain) was found in a study of beta chain features in type 1 diabetes. Study-level results: Insertion counts at VDJ junctions were lower in type 1 diabetes patients, who also showed more deletions there. Researchers report that Type 1 diabetes patients had moderately but significantly shorter TCRB CDR3s across all four CD4+ subsets. Within patients, naive, central memory and Treg TCRB repertoires seemed more similar than within healthy donors.

The investigators reverse transcribed all of the isolated RNA, so they sequenced expressed TCRB transcripts. Some clones are missing from TCRdb's copy, which holds only in-frame ones; the method was immunoSEQ multiplex PCR. Here the sample spans hundreds of thousands of clones, around 15% being singletons. This clone was seen a handful of times. As yet, its antigen is unknown. The germline CDR1 and CDR2 sequences are MDHEN and SYDVKM. CDR3 length equals 14 residues. V lost 8 bases to trimming and J lost 6 bases, with 14 bases between them. Purities in excess of 98% were seen in all sorted populations. Sequenced sample: naive CD4+ T cells from blood. This TCR was recovered from a man aged 18 to 30 with type 1 diabetes. The chain joins TRBV28 to TRBJ1-6, with D unresolved. Written as DNA, the CDR3 is TGTGCCAGCGGGGTCCTTCCCGGTAATTCACCCCTCCACTTT. This codes for CASGVLPGNSPLHF.